These 13 T cell receptor beta chains came from one sample sequenced in a study of shared clonotypes between healthy human individuals. TCRdb's table, derived via immunoSEQ multiplex PCR, lists solely in-frame clones and lacks some. The sample lists 2 million to 2.5 million clones; 93% were seen once. The sample taken for sequencing was naive CD4+ T cells from PBMCs. Sample subset: CD45RA+ positively selected. These receptors came from a man younger than 30 in good health. Some clones in this sample may be carry-over from other donors' samples.

The chain carries TRBV27 and TRBJ1-3; tentative D call: TRBD1 (5 bases). The CDR3 has 18 residues. In germline, CDR1 is MNHEY, CDR2 SMNVEV (reference sequence). The V gene lost 3 bases and the J gene lost 0 bases, with 18 bases spanning the gap. The CDR3, as DNA: TGTGCCAGCAGTTTCTCGGCGCCCTCAAGGGGCTCTGGAAACACCATATATTTT. It specifies CASSFSAPSRGSGNTIYF.

V is TRBV18 and J is TRBJ1-4; no clear D. The V end was cut by 3 bases, the J end by 0 bases, with 17 bases between. There are 18 residues in the CDR3. CDR1 is KGHSH and CDR2 is LQKENI in the germline V gene. The CDR3 nucleotides read TGTGCCAGCTCACCTCTACCCCGATCCATTGCAACTAATGAAAAACTGTTTTTT. Its translation: CASSPLPRSIATNEKLFF.

The chain combines TRBV2 with TRBJ2-1; TRBD2 might be the D (6 bases). This CDR3 region has 13 residues. Trimming cost V 4 bases and J 7 bases, with 11 bases left between them. Germline V gene lookup returns CDR1 SNHLY and CDR2 FYNNEI. CDR3 DNA: TGTGCCAGCAGTGTTGAACGGGAGAATGAGCAGTTCTTC. It codes for CASSVERENEQFF.

The V gene is TRBV29-1, the J gene TRBJ1-4; TRBD1 agrees at 9 bases. From germline, CDR1 is SQVTM and CDR2 ANQGSEA. The CDR3 has 14 amino acids. V gave up 6 bases and J gave up 7 bases; unmatched junction bases: 9. The CDR3 is CSVRRTGASEKLFF. The CDR3 DNA reads TGCAGCGTCCGGAGGACAGGGGCTTCTGAAAAACTGTTTTTT.

The chain has TRBV5-4 and TRBJ2-5, with 9 nucleotides matching TRBD1. The V gene end was trimmed by 4 bases and the J gene end by 5 bases; junction bases not matched to a gene: 3. This CDR3 has 13 amino acids. In germline, CDR1 is SGHNT, CDR2 YYREEE (reference sequence). The CDR3 DNA sequence: TGTGCCAGCAGCGGGACAGGGCTTGAGACCCAGTACTTC. Its protein is CASSGTGLETQYF.

V usage is TRBV6-6 and J usage is TRBJ2-5; the match to TRBD1 covers 8 bases. The J segment lost 1 base and the V segment lost 5 bases, leaving 6 bases of the junction unmatched. The length of the CDR3 is 15 residues. Germline lookup yields CDR1 MNHNY and CDR2 SVGAGI (reference sequence). CDR3 protein: CASSQGQVSQETQYF. In nucleotides, the CDR3 is TGTGCCAGCAGTCAGGGACAGGTTAGCCAAGAGACCCAGTACTTC.

Regarding this clone: This sample includes further DNA sequences coding for the same CDR3. The chain recombines TRBV30 with TRBJ2-7; 7 bases match TRBD2. The CDR3 has 13 residues. Trimming took 3 bases from V and 2 from J; bases not matched to a gene: 4. Germline V CDR1 and CDR2: GTSNPN, SVGIG (reference sequence). The CDR3 here is CAWSRGGPYEQYF. In DNA, the CDR3 is TGTGCCTGGAGCCGCGGGGGACCCTACGAGCAGTACTTC.

The V call is TRBV10-1, the J call TRBJ2-1; D perhaps matches TRBD1 (6 bases). Looked up from germline, CDR1 is WNHNN and CDR2 is SYGVQD (reference sequence). There are 14 residues in the CDR3. V lost 6 bases and J 2 bases, leaving 11 bases between the germline ends. In DNA, the CDR3 is TGCGCCAGCAGGTCCGGGACAACCTACAATGAGCAGTTCTTC. Its protein is CASRSGTTYNEQFF.

The V call is TRBV6-5, the J call TRBJ1-6, with D perhaps TRBD1 (5 bases). The V gene lost 6 bases and the J gene lost 12 bases, with 15 bases spanning the gap. This CDR3 is built from 13 residues. CDR1 and CDR2 (germline): MNHEY, SVGAGI. In DNA, the CDR3 is TGTGCCAGCAGCCAGACAGTTCCATTACCCCTCCACTTT. It codes for CASSQTVPLPLHF.

V usage is TRBV28 and J usage is TRBJ2-1; D call uncertain. V shed 8 bases and J shed 9 bases, with 14 bases lying between them. The CDR3 has 12 amino acids. From germline, CDR1 is MDHEN and CDR2 SYDVKM. CDR3 DNA: TGTGCCAGCGGAATGGCGGCAGCTGAGCAGTTCTTC. It codes for CASGMAAAEQFF.

The CDR3 bases are TGTGCCAGCAGCTCGGGGGTCGGGGACTATGGCTACACCTTC. It yields the protein CASSSGVGDYGYTF. The rearrangement joins TRBV7-6 to TRBJ1-2; D perhaps matches TRBD1 (5 bases). Between the trimmed V and J ends, which lost 4 bases and 3 bases, there was a span of 12 bases. There are 14 residues in the CDR3. Germline CDR1 SGHVS, CDR2 FNYEAQ.

The DNA of the CDR3 is TGTGCCAGCAACAAAATGGGGGCCAACACTGAAGCTTTCTTT. The encoded protein is CASNKMGANTEAFF. The rearrangement uses TRBV28 and TRBJ1-1, with D possibly being TRBD1 (6 bases). The CDR3 is 14 residues long. Germline lookup yields CDR1 MDHEN and CDR2 SYDVKM. Trimming removed 7 bases from V and 2 bases from J, with 14 bases in between.

The V gene is TRBV29-1, the J gene TRBJ1-2; TRBD1 might be the D (5 bases). CDR1 and CDR2 (germline): SQVTM, ANQGSEA. Trimming shortened V by 3 bases and J by 4 bases, and 12 bases separated the two germline ends. This CDR3 spans 13 amino acids. The CDR3 bases are TGCAGCGTTGATGGGGGGTTGACCTATGGCTACACCTTC. Translated: CSVDGGLTYGYTF.